These 32 T cell receptor beta chains were sequenced from one sample in a study of blood T cells in healthy people across ages. The authors ran a second PCR of about 7 to 11 cycles using a sample-barcoded 5' primer and a J-beta primer mix. TCRdb passed the 5' RACE reads through MiXCR, listing each CDR3 protein once. The sample contains about 1,000,000 distinct CDR3 sequences, around 45% of which appear only once. The sequenced sample consisted of blood. All receptors derive from a woman between 55 and 75 years old in good health.

The chain has TRBV7-9 and TRBJ2-7; no clear D. Trimming removed 2 bases at V and 6 bases at J, with 11 bases between. Germline V gives CDR1 SEHNR, CDR2 FQNEAQ (reference sequence). The CDR3 is made up of 13 amino acids. CDR3 region: CASSLNPVGEQYF. Written as DNA, the CDR3 is TGTGCCAGCAGCTTAAATCCAGTTGGCGAGCAGTACTTC.

This chain uses TRBV27 with TRBJ2-4, with TRBD1 matching 7 bases. The J call may be in error: the DNA end matches TRBJ2-7 better. Germline V gives CDR1 MNHEY, CDR2 SMNVEV (reference sequence). This CDR3 comprises 13 residues. The CDR3 DNA reads as TGTGCCAGCAGATCGACAGGGCTGGGCGAGCAGTACTTC. This sequence encodes CASRSTGLGEQYF.

J is TRBJ1-2 and V is TRBV30; D ambiguous. This CDR3 has 10 amino acids. Per germline, CDR1 GTSNPN and CDR2 SVGIG (reference sequence). The V end lost 8 bases, the J end lost 7 bases, and 11 bases lay between the germline ends. In nucleotides, the CDR3 is TGTGCCGTGGAGCGGGTTGGCTACACCTTC. Protein: CAVERVGYTF.

The rearrangement joins TRBV11-2 to TRBJ2-6, with TRBD1 matching over 9 bases. CDR1 SGHAT and CDR2 FQNNGV come from the germline V gene. Trimming cost V 5 bases and J 2 bases; bases outside gene matches: 7. The CDR3 is 17 residues long. The DNA for the CDR3 is TGTGCCAGCAGCCCCCAGACAGGGGGAACTGGGGCCAACGTCCTGACTTTC. Its translation is CASSPQTGGTGANVLTF.

The chain carries TRBV11-2 and TRBJ1-2; D remains unclear. The CDR3 covers 13 residues. The V gene lost 5 bases and the J gene lost 7 bases, with 14 bases spanning the gap. From germline, CDR1 is SGHAT and CDR2 FQNNGV. CDR3 sequence (DNA): TGTGCCAGCAGCACCTCACGGGAAGGTGGCTACACCTTC. Translated: CASSTSREGGYTF.

This clonotype was counted many times. This chain joins TRBV12-3 or TRBV12-4 and TRBJ2-5; TRBD1 or TRBD2 may be the D gene (5 bases each). CDR3 length equals 13 residues. Between the trimmed V and J ends, which lost 5 bases and 5 bases, there was a span of 12 bases. CDR3 sequence reads: CASSGTRQETQYF. DNA for the CDR3: TGTGCCAGCAGTGGGACCCGCCAGGAGACCCAGTACTTC.

This clonotype was counted between two and nine times. This chain uses TRBV12-3 or TRBV12-4 with TRBJ2-3, with D possibly being TRBD1 or TRBD2 (5 bases each). Trimming shortened V by 7 bases and J by 6 bases, and 17 bases separated the two germline ends. The CDR3 is 14 amino acids. The CDR3 region is CASTRTGAGDTQYF. The CDR3 DNA reads as TGTGCCAGCACCAGGACCGGGGCAGGGGATACGCAGTATTTT.

CDR3 sequence reads: CATSYGLNEQYF. CDR3 in DNA: TGTGCCACCAGCTACGGCCTCAATGAGCAGTACTTC. The rearrangement links TRBV15 to TRBJ2-5; D remains unclear. The germline CDR1 and CDR2 sequences are LNHNV and YYDKDF (reference sequence). The germline V and J ends were trimmed by 5 bases and 11 bases, with 15 bases remaining between them. The CDR3 consists of 12 residues.

The V call is TRBV4-1, the J call TRBJ2-2, with TRBD2 matching over 9 bases. The CDR3 is 17 amino acids. The germline V gene has CDR1 MGHRA and CDR2 YSYEKL. The V and J ends lost 1 base and 6 bases, in that order; junction bases with no gene match: 9. Here the CDR3 reads CASSQGPSGISAGELFF. The CDR3 DNA follows: TGCGCCAGCAGCCAAGGTCCTAGCGGGATTAGCGCCGGGGAGCTGTTTTTT.

Ten or more counts support this clonotype. The chain uses TRBV20-1 and TRBJ2-3; 10 nucleotides agree with TRBD1. V was pared by 5 bases and J by 3 bases, with 11 bases of the junction left unmatched. CDR3 length: 16 residues. Germline V CDR1 and CDR2: DFQATT, SNEGSKA (reference sequence). CDR3 bases: TGCAGTGCTCTCAACCCAGGGACAGGGGAGACAGATACGCAGTATTTT. This codes for CSALNPGTGETDTQYF.

This clonotype was detected a few times. The gene calls are TRBV4-1 and TRBJ2-3; 11 bases map to TRBD2. This CDR3 is built from 17 residues. The germline gives CDR1 MGHRA, CDR2 YSYEKL. The ends lost 4 bases at V and 1 base at J; junction bases unmatched: 7. The CDR3 region has the DNA TGCGCCAGCAGCCTATCCGGGACTAGCGGAGGCACAGATACGCAGTATTTT. Translation gives CASSLSGTSGGTDTQYF.

This clonotype was seen only a few times. The DNA of the CDR3 is TGCGCCAGCAGCCAGGGACTAGCGGGAACCTTTTCCTACGAGCAGTACTTC. Its protein is CASSQGLAGTFSYEQYF. The rearrangement uses TRBV4-1 and TRBJ2-7, with 13 bases that match TRBD2. CDR1 MGHRA and CDR2 YSYEKL come from the germline V gene. The V segment lost 3 bases and the J segment 1 base; nucleotides outside the gene matches: 6. The CDR3 totals 17 residues.

This clonotype has only a few counts. The chain employs TRBV15 and TRBJ2-3; no clear D gene. The CDR3 contains 15 residues. Trimming took 0 bases from V and 5 from J, leaving 12 bases between them. Germline V CDR1 and CDR2: LNHNV, YYDKDF (reference sequence). The CDR3 sequence: CATSRDHGDKDTQYF. The CDR3 DNA is TGTGCCACCAGCAGAGATCATGGGGATAAAGATACGCAGTATTTT.

The J gene is TRBJ1-5, the V gene TRBV9; 7 positions agree with TRBD1. CDR3 length: 14 residues. J lost 4 bases, V lost 10 bases, and 11 bases had no gene match. Germline V gene data show CDR1 as SGDLS and CDR2 as YYNGEE. The CDR3 bases are TGTGCCCCCCGCAGGGGGGGGGGAAATCAGCCCCAGCATTTT. It yields the protein CAPRRGGGNQPQHF.

The V call is TRBV2, the J call TRBJ2-3, with 10 bases that match TRBD2. Losses at the gene ends were 5 bases for V and 4 bases for J; bases not matched to a gene: 12. The germline CDR1 and CDR2 sequences are SNHLY and FYNNEI. The CDR3 is 17 amino acids. For the CDR3, the DNA is TGTGCCAGCAGTATGGGGAGCCTAGCGGGAGTACCAGATACGCAGTATTTT. Translating gives CASSMGSLAGVPDTQYF.

This clonotype was found a few times. J is TRBJ1-5 and V is TRBV30, with a tentative D call TRBD1 (5 bases). The V gene's germline CDR1 is GTSNPN and CDR2 SVGIG (reference sequence). Between the trimmed V and J ends, which lost 4 bases and 6 bases, there was a span of 16 bases. CDR3 length: 14 residues. The CDR3 sequence: CAWTPAGGIQPQHF. CDR3 sequence (DNA): TGTGCCTGGACCCCAGCCGGGGGGATTCAGCCCCAGCATTTT.

The chain is built from TRBV7-9 and TRBJ1-5, with D tentatively TRBD1 (5 bases). CDR3 size: 16 residues. CDR1 is SEHNR, CDR2 FQNEAQ, per germline (reference sequence). V was trimmed by 5 bases and J by 4 bases, leaving 18 bases between them. The DNA for the CDR3 is TGTGCCAGCAGCCCTCGGGGCACGATTAGGAATCAGCCCCAGCATTTT. It codes for CASSPRGTIRNQPQHF.

The V gene is TRBV20-1, the J gene TRBJ2-7; D is ambiguous. Per germline, CDR1 DFQATT and CDR2 SNEGSKA (reference sequence). V was cut by 7 bases and J by 3 bases, with 16 bases left in between. The CDR3 is 13 amino acids. CDR3 amino acids: CSGVRGASYEQYF. DNA of the CDR3: TGCAGTGGGGTTCGTGGAGCTAGCTACGAGCAGTACTTC.

This clonotype has only a few counts. The genes are TRBV29-1 and TRBJ1-2; the D is unclear. V lost 0 bases and J 0 bases, leaving 17 bases between the germline ends. CDR3 length: 17 amino acids. The germline V gene encodes CDR1 SQVTM and CDR2 ANQGSEA. The CDR3 here is CSVEDPGPQVSNYGYTF. Written as DNA, the CDR3 is TGCAGCGTTGAAGATCCTGGCCCCCAGGTGTCTAACTATGGCTACACCTTC.

On this clonotype itself: A much larger clonotype is one base distant, so this may be a read error. This chain connects TRBV10-3 to TRBJ2-1; 7 positions agree with TRBD1. CDR1 is ENHRY and CDR2 is SYGVKD in the germline V gene. CDR3 length: 13 amino acids. In DNA form, the CDR3 reads TGTGCCGTCAGTCCAGCCGGGACAGCTGAGCAGTTCTTC. Translating it yields CAVSPAGTAEQFF.

This clonotype was counted between two and nine times. The chain joins TRBV20-1 to TRBJ2-3, with D tentatively TRBD2 (6 bases). Germline loops: CDR1 DFQATT, CDR2 SNEGSKA (reference sequence). V gave up 5 bases and J gave up 2 bases, with 17 bases separating them. This CDR3 has 15 residues. The CDR3 sequence: CSAPKAGVHTDTQYF. The CDR3 nucleotides are TGCAGTGCTCCCAAAGCGGGCGTTCACACAGATACGCAGTATTTT.

This clonotype was seen a handful of times. The rearrangement joins TRBV5-1 to TRBJ2-4, with TRBD1 matching 11 bases. CDR1 and CDR2 (germline): SGHRS, YFSETQ. The CDR3 extends over 15 amino acids. With 4 bases clipped from V and 8 bases from J, the junction kept 8 bases outside the gene matches. The CDR3 nucleotides read TGCGCCAGCAGCACCGGACAGGGGGCTTGGGACATTCAGTACTTC. Its translation is CASSTGQGAWDIQYF.

This clonotype was seen a few times. Sequence at one end of the junction differs from germline and may be a read error. The chain recombines TRBV3-1 with TRBJ2-7; 11 positions match TRBD2. The CDR3 spans 15 residues. Germline assignment: CDR1 LGHDT and CDR2 YNNKEL (reference sequence). The CDR3: CASSQAGTSGYEQYF. The DNA of the CDR3 is TGCGCCAGCAGCCAGGCCGGGACTAGCGGCTACGAGCAGTACTTC.

A note on this clonotype: Possible read error: a much larger clone is one base away. This sequence joins TRBV20-1 and TRBJ2-3; weak D call: TRBD2 (6 bases). Germline lookup yields CDR1 DFQATT and CDR2 SNEGSKA (reference sequence). The CDR3 covers 15 residues. Here the CDR3 reads CSAHTLGRYTDTRYF. In DNA form, the CDR3 reads TGCAGTGCCCATACCCTCGGGAGATACACAGATACGCGGTATTTT.

V usage is TRBV6-5 and J usage is TRBJ2-5; 13 bases agree with TRBD2. The DNA matches TRBJ2-7 better at its end, which makes the J call doubtful. Germline V lookup: CDR1 MNHEY, CDR2 SVGAGI. CDR3 length equals 15 residues. DNA for the CDR3: TGTGCCAGCAGCGGACTAGCGGGAGTTATCCACGAGCAGTACTTC. This translates into CASSGLAGVIHEQYF.

This clonotype was observed a handful of times. The CDR3 loop is CASSRSLDRATYEQYF. CDR3 nucleotide sequence: TGTGCCAGCAGCAGAAGCTTGGACAGGGCGACCTACGAGCAGTACTTC. The chain combines TRBV13 with TRBJ2-7; 8 bases line up with TRBD1. Germline trimming cut 5 bases from V and 2 bases from J; bases unmatched to any gene: 11. The germline V gene encodes CDR1 PRHDT and CDR2 FYEKMQ (reference sequence). This CDR3 is built from 16 residues.

The genes are TRBV6-2 or TRBV6-3 and TRBJ1-1; D call uncertain. Germline loops: CDR1 MNHEY, CDR2 SVGEGT. The CDR3 consists of 13 residues. Trimming took off 6 bases at V and 4 bases at J, with 12 bases between the two ends. The CDR3: CASRLGRSTEAFF. For the CDR3, the DNA is TGTGCCAGCAGACTCGGGAGGAGCACTGAAGCTTTCTTT.

J is TRBJ1-5 and V is TRBV20-1; 9 bases line up with TRBD1. J lost 5 bases, V lost 3 bases, and 5 bases had no gene match. Germline-derived CDR1 and CDR2 are DFQATT and SNEGSKA (reference sequence). This CDR3 region has 14 residues. CDR3 in DNA: TGCAGTGCTAGTGTGGGACAGGGTCATCAGCCCCAGCATTTT. Amino acid sequence: CSASVGQGHQPQHF.

Note on this clonotype: A much larger clone differs by one base, so this may be a read error. The chain is built from TRBV11-1 and TRBJ2-7; D gene unclear. Trimming took off 3 bases at V and 3 bases at J, with 9 bases between the two ends. The CDR3 length is 13 residues. Germline V gene sequence: CDR1 SGHAT, CDR2 FQDESV (reference sequence). CDR3 in DNA: TGTGCCAGCAGCTTCCGACGGAACTACGAGCAGTACTTC. Encoded protein: CASSFRRNYEQYF.

The chain joins TRBV28 to TRBJ2-1; D gene unclear. The germline V gene has CDR1 MDHEN and CDR2 SYDVKM. The CDR3 totals 14 residues. Trimming left V 1 base short and J 4 bases short, with 8 bases between. CDR3 protein: CASSLLDPYNEQFF. In DNA, the CDR3 is TGTGCCAGCAGTTTATTAGACCCGTACAATGAGCAGTTCTTC.

The V gene is TRBV4-2, the J gene TRBJ2-1, with 13 nucleotides matching TRBD2. This CDR3 has 17 residues. Germline CDR1 and CDR2: LGHNA and YNFKEQ. The V gene end was trimmed by 4 bases and the J gene end by 10 bases; junction bases not matched to a gene: 13. For the CDR3, the DNA is TGTGCCAGCAGCCTATACGGACTAGCGGGAGCCAAGGGAGAGCAGTTCTTC. Translated, it gives CASSLYGLAGAKGEQFF.

V is TRBV9 and J is TRBJ1-1, with a tentative D call TRBD1 (6 bases). This CDR3 comprises 14 residues. V lost 6 bases to trimming and J lost 0 bases, with 12 bases between them. CDR1 is SGDLS, CDR2 YYNGEE, per germline. This CDR3 reads CASNPGHLNTEAFF. The CDR3 DNA reads as TGTGCCAGCAACCCGGGACATTTGAACACTGAAGCTTTCTTT.